The 9 T cell receptor beta chains presented below share a single source sample, sequenced in a study of blood T cell repertoires in COVID-19 (dated by TCRdb to the early 2020s). Library prep was done by the immunoSEQ multiplex PCR assay. TCRdb took this table from immuneACCESS and kept in-frame rearrangements with V and J called. Such tables lack part of the clones; where checked against another copy, unresolved V genes explain under half of the gap, and the rest is unexplained. Recorded for this sample are 430,000 or so clones; around 90% of them occurred a single time. 0.7% to 0.85% of the sample comes from the top ten. Source material: peripheral blood. The receptors derive from a young man with COVID-19, enrolled during active disease.

The chain combines TRBV4-1 with TRBJ2-4; 10 positions match TRBD2. Germline-derived CDR1 and CDR2 are MGHRA and YSYEKL. The V gene end was trimmed by 0 bases and the J gene end by 6 bases; junction bases not matched to a gene: 5. The CDR3 is made up of 16 amino acids. The CDR3: CASSQDHASGGNIQYF. DNA for the CDR3: TGCGCCAGCAGCCAAGATCACGCTAGCGGGGGAAACATTCAGTACTTC.

The V and J genes are TRBV5-6 and TRBJ2-1; TRBD2 matches 8 bases. CDR1 is SGHDT and CDR2 is YYEEEE in the germline V gene. V shed 5 bases and J 5 bases; nucleotides not matched to a gene: 9. This CDR3 has 15 residues. The CDR3 sequence: CASSKPSGGNNEQFF. The CDR3 DNA is TGTGCCAGCAGTAAACCAAGCGGGGGAAACAATGAGCAGTTCTTC.

The chain carries TRBV4-2 and TRBJ1-3; tentatively, D is TRBD1 (6 bases). The CDR3 is 17 amino acids. V was clipped by 0 bases and J by 0 bases, with 12 bases between them. CDR1 is LGHNA and CDR2 is YNFKEQ in the germline V gene. This CDR3 is CASSQEDTGNSGNTIYF. The DNA for the CDR3 is TGTGCCAGCAGCCAAGAAGATACAGGGAACTCTGGAAACACCATATATTTT.

The chain employs TRBV7-3 and TRBJ2-1; 11 bases are shared with TRBD2. Germline values: CDR1 SGHTA, CDR2 FQGTGA. Unmatched junction bases numbered 5, after V lost 0 bases and J lost 7 bases. This CDR3 is built from 16 residues. CDR3 region: CASSLTPGLAANEQFF. CDR3 nucleotide sequence: TGTGCCAGCAGCTTAACACCGGGACTAGCGGCAAATGAGCAGTTCTTC. The whole variable domain, filled in from reference TRBV7-3 and TRBJ2-1, reads GAGVSQTPSNKVTEKGKYVELRCDPISGHTALYWYRQSLGQGPEFLIYFQGTGAADDSGLPNDRFFAVRPEGSVSTLKIQRTERGDSAVYLCASSLTPGLAANEQFFGPGTRLTVL.

V gene TRBV24-1 combines with J gene TRBJ2-7; no reliable D call. With 4 bases removed from V and 2 bases from J, the gap between germline ends came to 11 bases. The CDR3 totals 14 residues. Germline lookup yields CDR1 KGHDR and CDR2 SFDVKD. The CDR3 coding sequence is TGTGCCACCAGTGAAGTAGAGCCCCCCTACGAGCAGTACTTC. Translated, it gives CATSEVEPPYEQYF.

CDR3 sequence (DNA): TGTGCCAGCAGCAGACTAGCGGGGGATACGCAGTATTTT. It is translated as CASSRLAGDTQYF. The chain links TRBV7-2 to TRBJ2-3; 11 positions match TRBD2. The CDR3 contains 13 residues. Germline CDR1 reads SGHTA; CDR2 reads FQGNSA. The trim removed 5 bases at V and 6 bases at J, leaving 1 base unmatched. The full variable domain, with the rest looked up from reference TRBV7-2 and TRBJ2-3, is GAGVSQSPSNKVTEKGKDVELRCDPISGHTALYWYRQSLGQGLEFLIYFQGNSAPDKSGLPSDRFSAERTGGSVSTLTIQRTQQEDSAVYLCASSRLAGDTQYFGPGTRLTVL.

This chain connects TRBV14 to TRBJ1-1, with D possibly being TRBD1 (5 bases). Deletions cut 4 bases from V and 3 bases from J, with 18 bases between. The germline V gene has CDR1 SGHDN and CDR2 FVKESK. The CDR3 consists of 16 residues. This CDR3 is CASSPLGGFSDTEAFF. The CDR3 DNA follows: TGTGCCAGCAGCCCCCTTGGGGGGTTTTCGGACACTGAAGCTTTCTTT. The full variable domain, rest sourced from reference TRBV14 and TRBJ1-1, is EAGVTQFPSHSVIEKGQTVTLRCDPISGHDNLYWYRRVMGKEIKFLLHFVKESKQDESGMPNNRFLAERTGGTYSTLKVQPAELEDSGVYFCASSPLGGFSDTEAFFGQGTRLTVV.

The genes are TRBV4-1 and TRBJ2-7, with 10 bases matching TRBD1. Trimming removed 5 bases from V and 7 bases from J; junction bases left unmatched: 17. CDR1 is MGHRA and CDR2 is YSYEKL in the germline V gene. The CDR3 is 17 amino acids. DNA of the CDR3: TGCGCCAGCAGCGCCGGACAGGGGGTGCCTAGGCGATGGGAGCAGTACTTC. It encodes CASSAGQGVPRRWEQYF.

This chain joins TRBV6-4 and TRBJ2-1, with 10 nucleotides matching TRBD2. This CDR3 contains 15 residues. Germline V CDR1 and CDR2: MRHNA, SNTAGT. Germline trimming cut 4 bases from V and 0 bases from J; bases unmatched to any gene: 0. The CDR3 sequence is CASSGTSGSYNEQFF. The CDR3 nucleotides are TGTGCCAGCAGTGGGACTAGCGGCTCCTACAATGAGCAGTTCTTC.